The 20 T cell receptor beta chains below come from one sample, sequenced in a study of blood T cell repertoires in COVID-19. Assay used: immunoSEQ multiplex PCR; TCRdb lists only in-frame clones, some missing. Of approximately 130,000 clones in the sample, about 77% are singletons; the top ten hold 20% to 30%. Sequenced sample: peripheral blood. These receptors came from a human donor in a cohort sampled during active COVID-19.

In the case of this clone: Other DNA sequences in the sample encode the same CDR3. V and J are TRBV7-9 and TRBJ2-7, with 7 bases that match TRBD1. After removal of 5 bases from V and 4 bases from J, the junction contained 11 bases not matched to a gene. The germline CDR1 and CDR2 sequences are SEHNR and FQNEAQ (reference sequence). The CDR3 consists of 15 residues. CDR3 coding DNA: TGTGCCAGCAGCCCCCGGGACAGCAGCTCTTACGAGCAGTACTTC. Translation: CASSPRDSSSYEQYF.

The rearrangement links TRBV18 to TRBJ2-7, with 10 bases lining up with TRBD1. CDR3 length equals 17 residues. J was trimmed by 2 bases and V by 0 bases; bases with no gene match: 7. Germline CDR1 is KGHSH and CDR2 is LQKENI. This chain's CDR3 is CASSPPRGGQGAYEQYF. DNA for the CDR3: TGTGCCAGCTCACCACCGCGAGGAGGACAGGGGGCCTACGAGCAGTACTTC.

The V call is TRBV5-1, the J call TRBJ1-1; the D is unclear. The germline V and J ends were trimmed by 0 bases and 7 bases, with 10 bases remaining between them. The CDR3 loop spans 13 amino acids. CDR1 is SGHRS and CDR2 is YFSETQ in the germline V gene. The CDR3 is CASSLGQIGEAFF. CDR3 DNA sequence: TGCGCCAGCAGCTTGGGGCAGATTGGTGAAGCTTTCTTT.

Concerning this clone: The sample contains more than one DNA sequence encoding this CDR3. The chain is built from TRBV11-3 and TRBJ2-1; a possible D gene is TRBD2 (7 bases). Germline CDR1 is SGHNT and CDR2 is YENEEA. Between the trimmed V and J ends, which lost 1 base and 7 bases, there was a span of 17 bases. The CDR3 is 16 residues long. The CDR3 sequence is CASSLVGGGAYNEQFF. The DNA of the CDR3 is TGTGCCAGCAGCTTAGTGGGTGGGGGGGCATATAATGAGCAGTTCTTC. The whole variable domain, filled in from reference TRBV11-3 and TRBJ2-1, reads EAGVVQSPRYKIIEKKQPVAFWCNPISGHNTLYWYLQNLGQGPELLIRYENEEAVDDSQLPKDRFSAERLKGVDSTLKIQPAELGDSAVYLCASSLVGGGAYNEQFFGPGTRLTVL.

The genes are TRBV7-2 and TRBJ1-2, with 12 bases that match TRBD1. Germline CDR1 and CDR2: SGHTA and FQGNSA. Trimming cost V 2 bases and J 2 bases; bases outside gene matches: 6. The CDR3 is 17 residues long. CDR3 sequence (DNA): TGTGCCAGCAGCTTAAGGTCGGGACAGGGGGCGAACTATGGCTACACCTTC. Its translation: CASSLRSGQGANYGYTF.

J is TRBJ2-7 and V is TRBV15; 7 positions agree with TRBD2. The V segment lost 0 bases and the J segment 2 bases; nucleotides outside the gene matches: 16. There are 19 residues in the CDR3. Germline V lookup: CDR1 LNHNV, CDR2 YYDKDF (reference sequence). CDR3 nucleotides: TGTGCCACCAGCAGAGATTTGCCGGGTACACTAGCGAGTGCCTACGAGCAGTACTTC. Residues: CATSRDLPGTLASAYEQYF.

The chain uses TRBV7-3 and TRBJ2-7; D remains ambiguous. The CDR3 has 14 amino acids. The germline V gene has CDR1 SGHTA and CDR2 FQGTGA. V was pared by 2 bases and J by 0 bases, with 8 bases between. The chain's CDR3 is CASSLDTSSYEQYF. In DNA, the CDR3 is TGTGCCAGCAGCTTAGACACGTCCTCCTACGAGCAGTACTTC.

The rearrangement uses TRBV4-2 and TRBJ1-2, with TRBD1 matching over 8 bases. The V gene end was trimmed by 2 bases and the J gene end by 8 bases; junction bases not matched to a gene: 7. The CDR3 is 14 residues long. CDR1 is LGHNA, CDR2 YNFKEQ, per germline. CDR3 nucleotides: TGTGCCAGCAGCCAACAGGGGGCCGGTCAGGGCTACACCTTC. It is translated as CASSQQGAGQGYTF.

The V call is TRBV7-9, the J call TRBJ1-1, with 9 bases fitting TRBD1. The CDR3 runs 16 residues. Germline V lookup: CDR1 SEHNR, CDR2 FQNEAQ (reference sequence). Trimming at V came to 5 bases and at J to 2 bases, leaving 9 bases not matched to a gene. CDR3 nucleotide sequence: TGTGCCAGCAGCGCCAAAGGGACAGGGAGTAACACTGAAGCTTTCTTT. Protein: CASSAKGTGSNTEAFF.

V is TRBV7-8 and J is TRBJ2-5, with D possibly being TRBD2 (5 bases). Germline CDR1 is SGHVS and CDR2 is FQNEAQ. CDR3 length equals 14 residues. V lost 5 bases and J lost 2, with 12 bases in between. The CDR3 here is CASSEGAVQETQYF. The CDR3 DNA follows: TGTGCCAGCAGCGAGGGCGCAGTTCAAGAGACCCAGTACTTC.

The V gene is TRBV6-1, the J gene TRBJ2-7; unclear D gene. The CDR3 runs 15 residues. V lost 2 bases and J 3 bases, leaving 14 bases between the germline ends. The germline V gene has CDR1 MNHNS and CDR2 SASEGT. This CDR3 is CASSELQDYDYEQYF. The CDR3 DNA follows: TGTGCCAGCAGTGAATTGCAGGATTATGACTACGAGCAGTACTTC.

V is TRBV7-8 and J is TRBJ2-7, with 9 bases that match TRBD1. V shed 5 bases and J 9 bases; nucleotides not matched to a gene: 5. The CDR3 is 12 residues long. CDR1 is SGHVS and CDR2 is FQNEAQ in the germline V gene. CDR3 region: CASSLGQGGQYF. Written as DNA, the CDR3 is TGTGCCAGCAGCCTGGGACAGGGTGGGCAGTACTTC.

The V and J genes are TRBV28 and TRBJ2-1, with 12 bases lining up with TRBD2. The CDR3 contains 18 residues. Unmatched junction bases numbered 17, after V lost 5 bases and J lost 9 bases. The germline V gene encodes CDR1 MDHEN and CDR2 SYDVKM. CDR3 in amino acids: CASSPLAGGPGGSAEQFF. DNA for the CDR3: TGTGCCAGCAGTCCTCTAGCGGGAGGGCCCGGGGGGAGCGCTGAGCAGTTCTTC.

The CDR3: CASSILAGSEQYF. In DNA form, the CDR3 reads TGTGCCAGCAGTATACTAGCCGGGTCCGAGCAGTACTTC. The rearrangement joins TRBV2 to TRBJ2-7; tentative D call: TRBD2 (6 bases). Between the trimmed V and J ends, which lost 5 bases and 6 bases, there was a span of 14 bases. Germline V gives CDR1 SNHLY, CDR2 FYNNEI. This CDR3 is built from 13 residues.

V and J are TRBV19 and TRBJ2-1, with 10 bases matching TRBD1. The CDR3 length is 13 residues. Per germline, CDR1 LNHDA and CDR2 SQIVND (reference sequence). The CDR3 DNA reads TGTGCGTCGAGGGACAGGGGTGTCAATGAGCAGTTCTTC. This encodes CASRDRGVNEQFF. Full variable domain (outside the CDR3, taken from reference TRBV19 and TRBJ2-1): DGGITQSPKYLFRKEGQNVTLSCEQNLNHDAMYWYRQDPGQGLRLIYYSQIVNDFQKGDIAEGYSVSREKKESFPLTVTSAQKNPTAFYLCASRDRGVNEQFFGPGTRLTVL.

The sample holds a few counts of this clone. The chain employs TRBV28 and TRBJ1-2, with D possibly TRBD1 on 6 matching bases. The CDR3 extends over 11 amino acids. Germline V gives CDR1 MDHEN, CDR2 SYDVKM. With 5 bases removed from V and 7 bases from J, the gap between germline ends came to 8 bases. CDR3 DNA sequence: TGTGCCAGCAGTAGACAGGCTGGCTACACCTTC. It codes for CASSRQAGYTF.

The CDR3 region is CASTKAPGQGWTEAFF. CDR3 nucleotides: TGTGCCAGCACTAAGGCCCCGGGACAGGGTTGGACTGAAGCTTTCTTT. The chain uses TRBV19 and TRBJ1-1, with TRBD1 matching over 9 bases. The junction had 16 bases not matched to a gene; V was cut back by 9 bases and J by 5 bases. The CDR3 length is 16 residues. CDR1 LNHDA and CDR2 SQIVND come from the germline V gene (reference sequence).

The rearrangement uses TRBV5-1 and TRBJ1-1; D is uncertain. Trimming took off 0 bases at V and 6 bases at J, with 15 bases between the two ends. The CDR3 contains 15 residues. CDR1 is SGHRS and CDR2 is YFSETQ in the germline V gene. The CDR3 nucleotides are TGCGCCAGCAGCTTGGGGATCGGGTTTTCCGCTGAAGCTTTCTTT. Translating it yields CASSLGIGFSAEAFF.

The chain couples TRBV18 to TRBJ2-4; possibly TRBD1 for D (6 bases). Germline V CDR1 and CDR2: KGHSH, LQKENI. The germline V and J ends were trimmed by 8 bases and 2 bases, with 10 bases remaining between them. The CDR3 is 13 residues long. CDR3 coding DNA: TGTGCCAGCAACAGGGAATCCAAAAACATTCAGTACTTC. Encoded protein: CASNRESKNIQYF.

This chain uses TRBV7-8 with TRBJ2-1; maybe TRBD1 (7 bases). CDR1 SGHVS and CDR2 FQNEAQ come from the germline V gene. The CDR3 is made up of 16 amino acids. The V gene lost 0 bases and the J gene lost 3 bases, with 12 bases spanning the gap. The CDR3 loop is CASSLAGQGGYNEQFF. CDR3 bases: TGTGCCAGCAGCTTAGCCGGCCAGGGGGGCTACAATGAGCAGTTCTTC.